The rows below give T cell receptor beta chains drawn from one sample of a study of Ad26.COV2.S vaccination and SARS-CoV-2 variants. Using immunoSEQ multiplex PCR, the repertoire was profiled, and TCRdb retains in-frame clones only, with some absent. The profile shows just over 350,000 clones, about 91% of them singletons. The material was peripheral blood, obtained after recovery from COVID-19. The receptors come from a human donor who had recovered from COVID-19. The CDR3 runs from the conserved cysteine through the conserved F or W. A D gene is named only where the DNA matches it firmly. Clone size is given for some rows only: seen once, a few or many times, or a class if the clone is expanded.

clone_size	d_call	v_call	j_call	cdr3_nt	cdr3_aa
few	NA	TRBV5-4	TRBJ1-5	TGTGCCAGCAGCTTGTTAGGGGGCAATCAGCCCCAGCATTTT	CASSLLGGNQPQHF
NA	NA	TRBV11-2	TRBJ1-2	TGTGCCAGCAGCTTATCCGGGAACGGCTATGGCTACACCTTC	CASSLSGNGYGYTF
NA	NA	TRBV11-2	TRBJ2-7	TGTGCCAGCAGCGATGGGACATCCGAGCAGTACTTC	CASSDGTSEQYF
NA	NA	TRBV6-6	TRBJ1-2	TGTGCCAGCAGTTACTCAGAGGGTGCCTATGGCTACACCTTC	CASSYSEGAYGYTF
NA	NA	TRBV19	TRBJ1-3	TGTGCCAGTATTGCGGGATCCTCTGGAAACACCATATATTTT	CASIAGSSGNTIYF
NA	TRBD2	TRBV5-8	TRBJ2-3	TGTGCCAGCAGCGCCCGGACTAGCGGGGGATTGGATACGCAGTATTTT	CASSARTSGGLDTQYF
NA	TRBD1	TRBV4-1	TRBJ2-7	TGCGCCAGCAGCCAAGATTTGGGACAGGCCTACGAGCAGTACTTC	CASSQDLGQAYEQYF
NA	NA	TRBV7-8	TRBJ2-1	TGTGCCAGCAGCTTAGGTATCAAATTTTGGCCGAGGTATGAGCAGTTCTTC	CASSLGIKFWPRYEQFF
once	NA	TRBV7-2	TRBJ2-1	TGTGCCAGCAGCAACTACAATGAGCAGTTCTTC	CASSNYNEQFF
NA	NA	TRBV19	TRBJ2-7	TGTGCCAGTAGCACGACAGTTCTGGAAGAGCAGTACTTC	CASSTTVLEEQYF
NA	NA	TRBV19	TRBJ2-5	TGTGCCAGTAATGACAGGCAAGAGACCCAGTACTTC	CASNDRQETQYF
NA	TRBD1	TRBV6-5	TRBJ1-5	TGTGCCAGCAGTACCGGGACAGGAAAAAATCAGCCCCAGCATTTT	CASSTGTGKNQPQHF
NA	TRBD2	TRBV3-1/TRBV3-2	TRBJ2-3	TGTGCCAGCAGCCAGACGGGGGGTCCACGGGATACGCAGTATTTT	CASSQTGGPRDTQYF
NA	NA	TRBV2	TRBJ2-3	TGTGCCAGCGGTTTGACTAGCACAGATACGCAGTATTTT	CASGLTSTDTQYF
NA	NA	TRBV7-2	TRBJ1-3	TGTGCCAGCAGCCTTAGGGCAGGCAGCTCTGGAAACACCATATATTTT	CASSLRAGSSGNTIYF
NA	NA	TRBV19	TRBJ2-2	TGTGCCAGTAGTATTGGGGAGGACACCGGGGAGCTGTTTTTT	CASSIGEDTGELFF
NA	NA	TRBV9	TRBJ2-3	TGTGCCAGCAGCGGCCTACTAGCTCGCAGTAAAACAGATACGCAGTATTTT	CASSGLLARSKTDTQYF
NA	NA	TRBV5-1	TRBJ2-1	TGCGCCAGCAGCTTGGCGGCAGGGATTAGGAATGAGCAGTTCTTC	CASSLAAGIRNEQFF
NA	TRBD1	TRBV25-1	TRBJ1-1	TGTGCCAGCGGGGAGGGGGCAGGGACTGAAGCTTTCTTT	CASGEGAGTEAFF
NA	TRBD1	TRBV19	TRBJ1-1	TGTGCCAGTAGTAACAGGGGGTCACTCAACACTGAAGCTTTCTTT	CASSNRGSLNTEAFF
NA	NA	TRBV27	TRBJ1-1	TGTGCCAGCAGTGAACTCTCCGGGACGGCGTACACTGAAGCTTTCTTT	CASSELSGTAYTEAFF
NA	NA	TRBV10-2	TRBJ2-5	TGCGCCAGCAGTGACCGGGCGCAAGAGACCCAGTACTTC	CASSDRAQETQYF
NA	TRBD1	TRBV4-1	TRBJ1-1	TGCGCCAGCAGCCAAGGGTTAGACAGGGGGCTTAGCTTT	CASSQGLDRGLSF
NA	NA	TRBV6-1	TRBJ2-2	TGTGCCAGCAGTGAGATCCTAGCGTTAGGGGAGCTGTTTTTT	CASSEILALGELFF
NA	TRBD1	TRBV11-2	TRBJ2-7	TGTGCCAGCAGCTTGAGGTCAGGGGGCTCCTACGAGCAGTACTTC	CASSLRSGGSYEQYF
once	TRBD1	TRBV19	TRBJ1-2	TGTGCCAGTAGTATCCGGACAGGGGGCCTTGGCTACACCTTC	CASSIRTGGLGYTF
NA	NA	TRBV5-4	TRBJ1-3	TGTGCCAGCAGCCGGGGGGGGGTTTTTGAAAACACCATATATTTT	CASSRGGVFENTIYF
NA	TRBD2	TRBV5-1	TRBJ2-3	TGCGCCAGCAACAGCGGGGGGCGGGCTGCAGATACGCAGTATTTT	CASNSGGRAADTQYF
NA	TRBD1	TRBV19	TRBJ1-2	TGTGCCAGTAGGGACAGGGATGGCCAGAACTATGGCTACACCTTC	CASRDRDGQNYGYTF
NA	TRBD1	TRBV11-2	TRBJ2-7	TGTGCCAGCAGATCTACAGGGGCACCAGACGAACAATCCTACGAGCAGTACTTC	CASRSTGAPDEQSYEQYF
once	NA	TRBV11-3	TRBJ2-7	TGTGCCAGCAGTTCCGGGACGCAGAAGTACTTC	CASSSGTQKYF
NA	NA	TRBV20-1	TRBJ2-1	TGCAGTGCTAATGGGAAGGCTGAGCAGTTCTTC	CSANGKAEQFF
NA	NA	TRBV10-3	TRBJ2-2	TGTGCCATCAGCACACGACAGAACCCGAACACCGGGGAGCTGTTTTTT	CAISTRQNPNTGELFF
NA	NA	TRBV6-5	TRBJ1-1	TGTGCCAGCAGGGGTACAGGGTACACTGAAGCTTTCTTT	CASRGTGYTEAFF
NA	NA	TRBV4-1	TRBJ2-5	TGCGCCAGCAGCCAGCTTCAGGGGGGGGAGACCCAGTACTTC	CASSQLQGGETQYF
NA	TRBD1	TRBV10-3	TRBJ2-2	TGTGCCATCAGGCCCAAGGACAGGGAGAACACCGGGGAGCTGTTTTTT	CAIRPKDRENTGELFF
NA	NA	TRBV9	TRBJ1-1	TGTGCCAGCAGCCTATTCGAGGCCGCAGAGACTGAAGCTTTCTTT	CASSLFEAAETEAFF
NA	NA	TRBV7-9	TRBJ2-3	TGTGCCAGCAGCTTGGGAGGGGGGCAGCTCGCAGATACGCAGTATTTT	CASSLGGGQLADTQYF
NA	TRBD1	TRBV5-5	TRBJ1-2	TGTGCCAGCAGCCACCCCCCGGGACAGGGCTATGGCTACACCTTC	CASSHPPGQGYGYTF
NA	TRBD1	TRBV6-6	TRBJ2-1	TGTGCCACCCGACGACAGGGGTACAATGAGCAGTTCTTC	CATRRQGYNEQFF
few	NA	TRBV10-1	TRBJ2-2	TGCGCCAGCAGTAGAAACCGGGACACGAACACCGGGGAGCTGTTTTTT	CASSRNRDTNTGELFF
NA	TRBD2	TRBV7-2	TRBJ2-5	TGTGCCAGCAGCTCCACCCCCCTAGCGGGGGTTCGGACCCAGTACTTC	CASSSTPLAGVRTQYF
NA	NA	TRBV7-9	TRBJ2-2	TGTGCCAGCAGCTTGGGACAGAACACCGGGGAGCTGTTTTTT	CASSLGQNTGELFF